This TCR beta chain is drawn from a study of blood T cell repertoires in COVID-19. Study in general: T cells, B-cell-depleted T cells, or PBMCs provided the cDNA or gDNA that served as material.

Germline V gives CDR1 SEHNR, CDR2 FQNEAQ (reference sequence). The CDR3 extends over 15 amino acids. V trimming: 3 bases; J trimming: 6 bases; junction bases outside the gene matches: 10. The data were produced by immunoSEQ multiplex PCR, yet TCRdb's version contains in-frame clones alone and is incomplete. The data show just over 250,000 clones, about 91% seen once. V is TRBV7-9 and J is TRBJ1-2; 7 nucleotides align to TRBD1. The sample taken for sequencing was peripheral blood. The clonotype comes from a person aged 18 to 30 with COVID-19, enrolled during active disease. CDR3 loop: CASSFSELGTDGYTF. CDR3 in DNA: TGTGCCAGCAGCTTTTCCGAGCTCGGGACAGATGGCTACACCTTC.